A single sample gave rise to the 32 T cell receptor beta chains below, sequenced in a study of cytomegalovirus exposure and HLA in healthy donors. Researchers ran the PCR with 60 Vbeta and 13 Jbeta primers. Here immunoSEQ multiplex PCR was the method, and the copy in TCRdb shows in-frame clones only, minus some. The sample lists 150,000 to 180,000 clones, 70% to 80% occurring once. The sample taken for sequencing was PBMCs. These TCRs come from a man aged 25-45 years in good health and CMV-seropositive.

The J gene is TRBJ2-5, the V gene TRBV6-5, with 8 bases matching TRBD2. The germline V gene encodes CDR1 MNHEY and CDR2 SVGAGI. V was pared by 6 bases and J by 0 bases, with 3 bases of the junction left unmatched. The CDR3 runs 14 residues. The CDR3 sequence: CASRVSGDQETQYF. For the CDR3, the DNA is TGTGCCAGCAGGGTTAGCGGGGACCAAGAGACCCAGTACTTC.

The genes are TRBV7-8 and TRBJ2-1, with 11 bases that match TRBD2. Germline loops: CDR1 SGHVS, CDR2 FQNEAQ. The ends lost 4 bases at V and 15 bases at J; junction bases unmatched: 14. The CDR3 contains 15 residues. In DNA form, the CDR3 reads TGTGCCAGCAGCTATGGGACTAGCGGAACTTGGGCGGGGTTCTTC. Its protein product is CASSYGTSGTWAGFF.

The rearrangement uses TRBV6-5 and TRBJ1-2; perhaps TRBD1 as D (6 bases). V gave up 6 bases and J gave up 4 bases, with 15 bases separating them. The CDR3 sequence is 14 residues long. CDR1 and CDR2 (germline): MNHEY, SVGAGI. CDR3 nucleotides: TGTGCCAGCAGATACAGGACAGAGACCTATGGCTACACCTTC. This gives the protein CASRYRTETYGYTF.

The V gene is TRBV7-2, the J gene TRBJ2-7; D unresolved. Germline CDR1 reads SGHTA; CDR2 reads FQGNSA. The CDR3 totals 11 residues. Trimming pared 2 bases from V and 5 bases from J, leaving 4 bases between. The CDR3 is CASSLFDEQYF. The CDR3 DNA follows: TGTGCCAGCAGCTTATTCGACGAGCAGTACTTC.

The V call is TRBV4-2, the J call TRBJ2-1; D is perhaps TRBD2 (7 bases). The ends were cut back, 1 base at V and 8 bases at J, with 18 bases in the middle. The length of the CDR3 is 16 residues. Germline V gene lookup returns CDR1 LGHNA and CDR2 YNFKEQ. The DNA of the CDR3 is TGTGCCAGCAGCCAAGGTAGTGGGGGGGCCGCAGATGAGCAGTTCTTC. It is translated as CASSQGSGGAADEQFF.

This clone was seen more than once but under ten times. The chain carries TRBV7-2 and TRBJ2-2, with no clear D. The germline V gene encodes CDR1 SGHTA and CDR2 FQGNSA. Trimming left V 1 base short and J 5 bases short, with 11 bases between. The CDR3 sequence is 15 residues long. The CDR3 loop reads CASSLEHRRTGELFF. CDR3 nucleotide sequence: TGTGCCAGCAGCTTAGAACATCGGAGAACCGGGGAGCTGTTTTTT.

The J gene is TRBJ1-3, the V gene TRBV10-3, with 7 bases lining up with TRBD1. CDR3 size: 15 residues. Germline V lookup: CDR1 ENHRY, CDR2 SYGVKD. J gave up 0 bases and V 5 bases, and 4 bases lay outside the gene matches. In nucleotides, the CDR3 is TGTGCCATCAGTCCAGGGGGGAGCTCTGGAAACACCATATATTTT. Encoded protein: CAISPGGSSGNTIYF.

V usage is TRBV7-2 and J usage is TRBJ2-5, with 10 nucleotides matching TRBD1. The CDR3 extends over 14 amino acids. With V trimmed by 5 bases and J by 4 bases, 4 bases remained unmatched. Germline loops: CDR1 SGHTA, CDR2 FQGNSA. Here the CDR3 DNA reads TGTGCCAGCAGCGCAAGACAGGGGGCAGAGACCCAGTACTTC. This translates into CASSARQGAETQYF.

This clone has a single count. Written as DNA, the CDR3 is TGCAGCGTTGCGGGGGGGCGGGAGCAGTTCTTC. The encoded protein is CSVAGGREQFF. J is TRBJ2-1 and V is TRBV29-1; 8 positions agree with TRBD2. The trim removed 4 bases at V and 10 bases at J, leaving 3 bases unmatched. The CDR3 covers 11 residues. Germline V gives CDR1 SQVTM, CDR2 ANQGSEA.

The rearrangement uses TRBV10-1 and TRBJ1-4, with a tentative D call TRBD1 (5 bases). The germline V and J ends were trimmed by 7 bases and 8 bases, with 20 bases remaining between them. Germline V gene lookup returns CDR1 WNHNN and CDR2 SYGVQD (reference sequence). This CDR3 is built from 15 residues. The CDR3 loop is CASMLGQGGGEKLFF. The CDR3 DNA reads TGCGCCAGCATGTTGGGGCAGGGCGGTGGCGAAAAACTGTTTTTT.

This clone has more than one count but fewer than ten. The V call is TRBV5-1, the J call TRBJ1-5; no clear D gene. CDR1 and CDR2 from the germline V gene are SGHRS and YFSETQ. The CDR3 has 15 amino acids. Trimming removed 3 bases at V and 6 bases at J, with 16 bases between. The CDR3 DNA is TGCGCCAGCAGCTCGGGATTTGGCGGCAGTCAGCCCCAGCATTTT. Amino acid sequence: CASSSGFGGSQPQHF.

The chain has TRBV27 and TRBJ1-2; tentative D call: TRBD1 (5 bases). There are 16 residues in the CDR3. Germline V gene lookup returns CDR1 MNHEY and CDR2 SMNVEV (reference sequence). Deletions cut 4 bases from V and 1 base from J, with 16 bases between. The CDR3 protein is CASSSGPSGVNYGYTF. In nucleotides, the CDR3 is TGTGCCAGCAGTTCGGGACCCTCGGGGGTTAACTATGGCTACACCTTC.

V usage is TRBV29-1 and J usage is TRBJ1-1; 7 nucleotides match TRBD1. The CDR3 runs 15 residues. Losses at the gene ends were 3 bases for V and 4 bases for J; bases not matched to a gene: 11. The germline gives CDR1 SQVTM, CDR2 ANQGSEA. In DNA form, the CDR3 reads TGCAGCGTTGACTCATCGGACAGGAGGTTCACTGAAGCTTTCTTT. This gives the protein CSVDSSDRRFTEAFF.

V and J are TRBV9 and TRBJ2-7; TRBD1 matches 9 bases. CDR3 length: 16 residues. Looked up from germline, CDR1 is SGDLS and CDR2 is YYNGEE. Trimming removed 2 bases from V and 0 bases from J; junction bases left unmatched: 6. CDR3 coding DNA: TGTGCCAGCAGCGTGGGATCGGGACAGGGCTCCTACGAGCAGTACTTC. Translation gives CASSVGSGQGSYEQYF.

The sample holds a few counts of this clone. The J gene is TRBJ2-7, the V gene TRBV30, with D possibly matching TRBD1 (5 bases). This CDR3 spans 11 amino acids. The germline CDR1 and CDR2 sequences are GTSNPN and SVGIG (reference sequence). V was pared by 0 bases and J by 5 bases, with 5 bases between. Written as DNA, the CDR3 is TGTGCCTGGAGTGTAGGGGACGAGCAGTACTTC. This sequence encodes CAWSVGDEQYF.

The chain employs TRBV10-3 and TRBJ1-2; the D gene is possibly TRBD1 (6 bases). Deletions cut 4 bases from V and 4 bases from J, with 19 bases between. Germline CDR1 reads ENHRY; CDR2 reads SYGVKD. The CDR3 totals 16 residues. DNA of the CDR3: TGTGCCATCAGTGGGACAGAAGCATCCCTGGGCTATGGCTACACCTTC. It is translated as CAISGTEASLGYGYTF.

The V gene is TRBV14, the J gene TRBJ1-2; D is perhaps TRBD1 (6 bases). Trimming pared 1 base from V and 3 bases from J, leaving 9 bases between. The CDR3 extends over 14 amino acids. The germline V gene has CDR1 SGHDN and CDR2 FVKESK. The CDR3 DNA sequence: TGTGCCAGCAGCCAAGGGACAGAATACTATGGCTACACCTTC. This sequence encodes CASSQGTEYYGYTF.

This sequence joins TRBV21-1 and TRBJ1-1. TRBV21-1 is annotated as a pseudogene. The CDR3 runs to 11 residues. The CDR3 coding sequence is TGTGCCAGCAGCCCCAGGGAGGAAACTTTCTTT. Translating it yields CASSPREETFF.

In its sample, this clone was seen once. The rearrangement uses TRBV4-3 and TRBJ2-1; tentatively, D is TRBD2 (7 bases). The CDR3 length is 14 residues. CDR1 is LGHNA and CDR2 is YSLEER in the germline V gene. V lost 2 bases and J 9 bases, leaving 14 bases between the germline ends. The CDR3 sequence: CASSQSRGAIEQFF. CDR3 nucleotide sequence: TGCGCCAGCAGCCAAAGCCGGGGGGCAATTGAGCAGTTCTTC.

This clone was seen more than once but under ten times. This sequence joins TRBV27 and TRBJ1-2; 8 bases fit TRBD1. The CDR3 totals 12 residues. CDR1 and CDR2 from the germline V gene are MNHEY and SMNVEV (reference sequence). The trim removed 8 bases at V and 8 bases at J, leaving 7 bases unmatched. CDR3 region: CASFSGGLGYTF. The CDR3 bases are TGTGCCAGCTTTTCAGGGGGCTTGGGCTACACCTTC.

The J gene is TRBJ1-6, the V gene TRBV6-5; TRBD1 matches at 8 bases. Germline lookup yields CDR1 MNHEY and CDR2 SVGAGI. V shed 5 bases, J shed 4 bases, and the junction held 4 bases outside the gene matches. The CDR3 contains 15 residues. The DNA for the CDR3 is TGTGCCAGCAGTACAGGGGGTGGATATAATTCACCCCTCCACTTT. It is translated as CASSTGGGYNSPLHF.

The chain recombines TRBV10-1 with TRBJ1-1, with D unresolved. In germline, CDR1 is WNHNN, CDR2 SYGVQD (reference sequence). The V and J ends lost 4 bases and 1 base respectively, with 4 bases between them. This CDR3 spans 12 amino acids. DNA of the CDR3: TGCGCCAGCAGTGGCGGGAACACTGAAGCTTTCTTT. Translated: CASSGGNTEAFF.

This clone was seen a single time. V is TRBV27 and J is TRBJ1-6; 12 bases are shared with TRBD1. Trimming cost V 8 bases and J 4 bases; bases outside gene matches: 15. The CDR3 runs 19 residues. Germline V gives CDR1 MNHEY, CDR2 SMNVEV (reference sequence). The CDR3 sequence: CASSSWDRGLSGYNSPLHF. The CDR3, as DNA: TGTGCCAGCTCCTCCTGGGACAGGGGGCTTTCGGGGTATAATTCACCCCTCCACTTT.

This clone was detected once. The gene calls are TRBV7-9 and TRBJ1-4; perhaps TRBD1 as D (5 bases). CDR1 and CDR2 from the germline V gene are SEHNR and FQNEAQ (reference sequence). V was clipped by 5 bases and J by 4 bases, with 17 bases between them. The CDR3 extends over 16 amino acids. The CDR3 DNA reads TGTGCCAGCAGCGGGGACGGGGGACGTGTTAATGAAAAACTGTTTTTT. Amino acid sequence: CASSGDGGRVNEKLFF. Complete variable domain (other parts from reference TRBV7-9 and TRBJ1-4): DTGVSQNPRHKITKRGQNVTFRCDPISEHNRLYWYRQTLGQGPEFLTYFQNEAQLEKSRLLSDRFSAERPKGSFSTLEIQRTEQGDSAMYLCASSGDGGRVNEKLFFGSGTQLSVL.

The chain joins TRBV14 to TRBJ2-6; TRBD1 is a possible D gene (6 bases). V lost 5 bases and J lost 2, with 10 bases in between. The CDR3 is 15 residues long. Germline assignment: CDR1 SGHDN and CDR2 FVKESK. The CDR3 here is CASSAQGTGANVLTF. The CDR3 region has the DNA TGTGCCAGCAGCGCCCAGGGGACTGGGGCCAACGTCCTGACTTTC.

The chain carries TRBV4-1 and TRBJ2-2, with 9 bases fitting TRBD2. This CDR3 is 16 amino acids long. V was pared by 6 bases and J by 4 bases, with 9 bases of the junction left unmatched. Germline lookup yields CDR1 MGHRA and CDR2 YSYEKL. The CDR3 reads CASRMAGGAVTGELFF. The CDR3 nucleotides are TGCGCCAGCAGGATGGCGGGGGGGGCGGTCACCGGGGAGCTGTTTTTT.

V and J are TRBV5-4 and TRBJ2-5, with TRBD2 matching 13 bases. Germline V gene sequence: CDR1 SGHNT, CDR2 YYREEE (reference sequence). The CDR3 loop spans 16 amino acids. The V gene end was trimmed by 3 bases and the J gene end by 5 bases; junction bases not matched to a gene: 7. CDR3 amino acids: CASSSGLAGPLETQYF. In DNA form, the CDR3 reads TGTGCCAGCAGCTCGGGACTAGCGGGACCATTGGAGACCCAGTACTTC.

J is TRBJ2-3 and V is TRBV19; 8 bases match TRBD2. J lost 6 bases, V lost 4 bases, and 12 bases had no gene match. Germline CDR1 reads LNHDA; CDR2 reads SQIVND (reference sequence). The CDR3 consists of 16 residues. DNA for the CDR3: TGTGCCAGTAGTACCCGAGGGAGCGGGAGCCCGGATACGCAGTATTTT. Amino acids: CASSTRGSGSPDTQYF.

The chain carries TRBV4-1 and TRBJ1-1; D is unclear. V dropped 4 bases and J dropped 0 bases, with 6 bases sitting between them. There are 13 residues in the CDR3. Per the germline V gene, CDR1 is MGHRA and CDR2 is YSYEKL. DNA of the CDR3: TGCGCCAGCAGCCGAACAGTGAACACTGAAGCTTTCTTT. It is translated as CASSRTVNTEAFF.

This clone was picked up a small number of times. The genes are TRBV13 and TRBJ1-5; D is ambiguous. The CDR3 contains 12 residues. V was pared by 8 bases and J by 0 bases, with 5 bases between. The V gene's germline CDR1 is PRHDT and CDR2 FYEKMQ (reference sequence). This CDR3 is CASGGSNQPQHF. The DNA for the CDR3 is TGTGCCAGCGGAGGTAGCAATCAGCCCCAGCATTTT.

Worth noting for this clone: A junction boundary mismatches the germline segment, possibly from a read error. The rearrangement joins TRBV5-4 to TRBJ2-7, with 13 nucleotides matching TRBD2. The CDR3 is made up of 16 amino acids. Germline CDR1 is SGHNT and CDR2 is YYREEE (reference sequence). This chain's CDR3 is CASTLGGTSGVYEQYF. CDR3 in DNA: TGTGCCAGCACCTTGGGGGGGACTAGCGGGGTCTACGAGCAGTACTTC.

In DNA form, the CDR3 reads TGTGCCAGTAGTATTAGCATTACGTCCGCCAGGGTTCAGTCCGGCTACACCTTC. The encoded protein is CASSISITSARVQSGYTF. The rearrangement joins TRBV19 to TRBJ1-2, with a possible D match to TRBD1 (5 bases). The CDR3 loop spans 18 amino acids. CDR1 is LNHDA and CDR2 is SQIVND in the germline V gene (reference sequence). V dropped 3 bases and J dropped 8 bases, with 28 bases sitting between them.